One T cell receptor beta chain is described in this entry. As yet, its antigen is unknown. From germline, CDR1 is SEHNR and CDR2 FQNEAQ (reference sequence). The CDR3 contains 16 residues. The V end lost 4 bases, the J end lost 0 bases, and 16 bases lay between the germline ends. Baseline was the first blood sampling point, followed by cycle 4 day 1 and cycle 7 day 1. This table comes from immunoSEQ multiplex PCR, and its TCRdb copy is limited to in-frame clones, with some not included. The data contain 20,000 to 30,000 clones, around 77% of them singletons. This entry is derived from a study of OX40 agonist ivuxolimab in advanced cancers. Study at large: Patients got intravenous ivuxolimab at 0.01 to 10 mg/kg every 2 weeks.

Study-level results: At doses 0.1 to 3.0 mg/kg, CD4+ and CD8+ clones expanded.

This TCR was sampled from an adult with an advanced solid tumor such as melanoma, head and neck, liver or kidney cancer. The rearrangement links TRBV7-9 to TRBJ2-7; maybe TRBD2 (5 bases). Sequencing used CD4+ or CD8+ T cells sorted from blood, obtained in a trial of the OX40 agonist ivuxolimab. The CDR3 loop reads CASSSPGVASSYEQYF. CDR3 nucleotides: TGTGCCAGCAGCTCTCCCGGGGTGGCGAGCTCCTACGAGCAGTACTTC.